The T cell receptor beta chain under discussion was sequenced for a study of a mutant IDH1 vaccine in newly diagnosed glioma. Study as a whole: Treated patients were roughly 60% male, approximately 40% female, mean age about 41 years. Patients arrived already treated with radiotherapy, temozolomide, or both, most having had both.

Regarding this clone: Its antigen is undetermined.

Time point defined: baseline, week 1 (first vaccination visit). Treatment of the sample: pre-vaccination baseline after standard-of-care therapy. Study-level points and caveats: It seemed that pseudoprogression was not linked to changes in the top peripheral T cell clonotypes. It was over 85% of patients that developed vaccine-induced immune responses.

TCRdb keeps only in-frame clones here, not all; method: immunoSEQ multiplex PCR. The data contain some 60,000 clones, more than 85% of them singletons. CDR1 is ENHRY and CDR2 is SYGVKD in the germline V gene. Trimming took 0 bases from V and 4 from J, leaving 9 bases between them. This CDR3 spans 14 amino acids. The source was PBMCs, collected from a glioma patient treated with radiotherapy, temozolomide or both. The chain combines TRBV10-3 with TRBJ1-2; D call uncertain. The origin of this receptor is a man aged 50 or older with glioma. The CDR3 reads CAISESTGSYGYTF. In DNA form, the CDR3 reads TGTGCCATCAGTGAGTCGACCGGATCCTATGGCTACACCTTC.